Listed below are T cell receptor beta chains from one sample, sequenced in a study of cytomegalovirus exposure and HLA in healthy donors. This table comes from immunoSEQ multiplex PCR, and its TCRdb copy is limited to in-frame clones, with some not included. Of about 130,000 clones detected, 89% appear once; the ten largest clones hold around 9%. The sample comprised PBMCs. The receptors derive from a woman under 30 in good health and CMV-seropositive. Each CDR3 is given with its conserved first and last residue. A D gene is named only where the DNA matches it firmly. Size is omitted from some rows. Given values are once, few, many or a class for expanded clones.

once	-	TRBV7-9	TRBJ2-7	TGTGCCAGCAGCTTAGGTATTTCCTACGAGCAGTACTTC	CASSLGISYEQYF
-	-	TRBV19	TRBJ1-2	TGTGCCAGTAGTATCGGTCCAGGGGAAGGCTACACCTTC	CASSIGPGEGYTF
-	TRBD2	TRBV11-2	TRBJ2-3	TGTGCCAGCAGCTCCGGGGGGGGGCGAGGAGATACGCAGTATTTT	CASSSGGGRGDTQYF
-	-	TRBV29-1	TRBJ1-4	TGCAGCGTTCAGGGTTACAATGAAAAACTGTTTTTT	CSVQGYNEKLFF
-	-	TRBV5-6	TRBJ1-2	TGTGCCAGCAGCGTCCGGGTACAGGGTTATAACTATGGCTACACCTTC	CASSVRVQGYNYGYTF
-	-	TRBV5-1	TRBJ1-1	TGCGCCAGCAGCTGGACAGCGAACACTGAAGCTTTCTTT	CASSWTANTEAFF
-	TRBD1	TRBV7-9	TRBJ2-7	TGTGCCAGCAGCTGGTACAGGGGGCGCGAGCAGTACTTC	CASSWYRGREQYF
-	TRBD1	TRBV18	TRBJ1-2	TGTGCCAGCTCGCCGACAGGGGTCTATGGCTACACCTTC	CASSPTGVYGYTF
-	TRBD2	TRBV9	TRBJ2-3	TGTGCCAGCAGCTTTGGACTAGAAGACTATACGCAGTATTTT	CASSFGLEDYTQYF
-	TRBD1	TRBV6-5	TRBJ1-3	TGTGCCAGCAGACAGGGACAGGGGTCTGGAAACACCATATATTTT	CASRQGQGSGNTIYF
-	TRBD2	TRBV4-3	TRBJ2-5	TGCGCCAGCAGCCAAATGACTAGCGGTAAAGAGACCCAGTACTTC	CASSQMTSGKETQYF
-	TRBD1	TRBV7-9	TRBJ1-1	TGTGCCAGCAGCTTGACAGGGGTAAGCACTGAAGCTTTCTTT	CASSLTGVSTEAFF
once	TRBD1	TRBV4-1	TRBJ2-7	TGCGCCAGCAGCATCCGGACAGGGAACGACCACGAGCAGTACTTC	CASSIRTGNDHEQYF
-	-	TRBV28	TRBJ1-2	TGTGCCAGCAGTATCAACCCCGGGGACTATGGCTACACCTTC	CASSINPGDYGYTF
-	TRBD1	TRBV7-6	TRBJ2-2	TGTGCCAGCAGCCCTTCCGGGACAGGGGACCCCGGGGAGCTGTTTTTT	CASSPSGTGDPGELFF
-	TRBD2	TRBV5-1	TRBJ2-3	TGCGCCAGCAGCTTGGTAAGCGGGGTTAGCGATACGCAGTATTTT	CASSLVSGVSDTQYF
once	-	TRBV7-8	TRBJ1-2	TGTGCCAGCGGACAGACCTATGGCTACACCTTC	CASGQTYGYTF
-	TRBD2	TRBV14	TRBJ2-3	TGTGCCAGCAGCCAAGATCCCCCCCCGAAGCGGGGGCGGGGAGATACGCAGTATTTT	CASSQDPPPKRGRGDTQYF
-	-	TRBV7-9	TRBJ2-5	TGTGCCAGCAGCTTTTCTGGTAGCGAGCAAGAGACCCAGTACTTC	CASSFSGSEQETQYF
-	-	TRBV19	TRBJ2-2	TGTGCCAGTAATACTGCCGGGACAAAGAACACCGGGGAGCTGTTTTTT	CASNTAGTKNTGELFF
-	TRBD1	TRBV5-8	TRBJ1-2	TGTGCCAGCAGTCCGAGGGACAGATCCTATGGCTACACCTTC	CASSPRDRSYGYTF
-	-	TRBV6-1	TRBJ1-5	TGTGCCAGCACGGTAGGGGATCAGCCCCAGCATTTT	CASTVGDQPQHF
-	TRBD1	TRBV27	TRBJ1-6	TGTGCCAGCAGTTCGGGACAGGGGGCGGCTTCACCCCTCCACTTT	CASSSGQGAASPLHF
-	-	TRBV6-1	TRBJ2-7	TGTGCCAGCAGTCTCACAGGGACCCGCTCCTACGAGCAGTACTTC	CASSLTGTRSYEQYF
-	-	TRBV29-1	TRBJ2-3	TGCAGCGTTGACGGGATCCCCACAGATACGCAGTATTTT	CSVDGIPTDTQYF
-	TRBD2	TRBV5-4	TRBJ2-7	TGTGCCAGCAGATTACCAGGACCCGGACTAGCGGGGGGCCTTTCCTACGAGCAGTACTTC	CASRLPGPGLAGGLSYEQYF
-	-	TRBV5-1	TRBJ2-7	TGCGCCAGCAGCTTGAGGGAGAGCTCCTACGAGCAGTACTTC	CASSLRESSYEQYF
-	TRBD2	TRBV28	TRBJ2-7	TGTGCCAGCAGTCCCTCTCATAGCGGGGCCTTTTCCTACGAGCAGTACTTC	CASSPSHSGAFSYEQYF
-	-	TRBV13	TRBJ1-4	TGTGCCAGCAGCGCCTACAGGGACGGGGAGGAAAAACTGTTTTTT	CASSAYRDGEEKLFF
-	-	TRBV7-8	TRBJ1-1	TGTGCCAGCAGCTTAAATACCGGGACTAACACTGAAGCTTTCTTT	CASSLNTGTNTEAFF
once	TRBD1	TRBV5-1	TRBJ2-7	TGCGCCAGCAGCCCCATAAGACAGGGGGTACACGAGCAGTACTTC	CASSPIRQGVHEQYF
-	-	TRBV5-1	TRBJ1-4	TGCGCCAGCAGCCTAGCTCCCGCTACAACTAATGAAAAACTGTTTTTT	CASSLAPATTNEKLFF
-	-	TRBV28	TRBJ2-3	TGTGCCAGCAGTTTTTACAGGGCTTCTGGCACAGATACGCAGTATTTT	CASSFYRASGTDTQYF
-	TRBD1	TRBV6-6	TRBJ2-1	TGTGCCAGCAGTTACTCGGGACAGGGTAATGAGCAGTTCTTC	CASSYSGQGNEQFF
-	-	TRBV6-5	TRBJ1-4	TGTGCCAGCAGTTACGCGGGGGTAGGGGAAAAACTGTTTTTT	CASSYAGVGEKLFF
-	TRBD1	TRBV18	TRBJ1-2	TGTGCCAGCTCAGGAGGGACAGGGGGCGGCGGTGGCTACACCTTC	CASSGGTGGGGGYTF
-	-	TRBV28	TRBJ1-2	TGTGCCAGCACCGGAGGGTTGAATGGCTACACCTTC	CASTGGLNGYTF
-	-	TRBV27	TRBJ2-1	TGTGCCGCCCGGACACATGGGGGGAATGAGCAGTTCTTC	CAARTHGGNEQFF
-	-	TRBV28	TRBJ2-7	TGTGCCAGCAGCCCAAACCAACAGATCGACGAGCAGTACTTC	CASSPNQQIDEQYF
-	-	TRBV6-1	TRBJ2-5	TGTGCCAGCAGTGCCGTCGGTACCTCCCAAGAGACCCAGTACTTC	CASSAVGTSQETQYF
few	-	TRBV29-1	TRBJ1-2	TGCAGCGTCCGAGACGGGAGGGGCTATGGCTACACCTTC	CSVRDGRGYGYTF
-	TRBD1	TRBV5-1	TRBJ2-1	TGCGCCAGCAGCTTGGGACAGGGTATCAATGAGCAGTTCTTC	CASSLGQGINEQFF
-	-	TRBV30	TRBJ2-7	TGTGCCTGGAGTGTACTGTCCGGGGGCTACGAGCAGTACTTC	CAWSVLSGGYEQYF
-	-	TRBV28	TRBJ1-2	TGTGCCAGCAGTTTACAGGCTAGGGGGTATGGCTACACCTTC	CASSLQARGYGYTF
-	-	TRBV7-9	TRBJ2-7	TGTGCCAGCAGCTCCCTGGATGCGACAGGAAAAGGCGAGCAGTACTTC	CASSSLDATGKGEQYF
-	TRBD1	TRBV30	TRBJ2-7	TGTGCCTGGAGTGAGGGGGCGGGCTACGAGCAGTACTTC	CAWSEGAGYEQYF
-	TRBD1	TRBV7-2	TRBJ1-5	TGTGCCAGCAGCCCGGGACAGGGGAGCAATCAGCCCCAGCATTTT	CASSPGQGSNQPQHF
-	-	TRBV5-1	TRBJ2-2	TGCGCCAGCAGCTTGGAGTCTGGGCTACTCGCGAACACCGGGGAGCTGTTTTTT	CASSLESGLLANTGELFF
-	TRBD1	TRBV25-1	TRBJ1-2	TGTGCCAGCAGTGAATCGGGACAGCTGCTCTATGGCTACACCTTC	CASSESGQLLYGYTF
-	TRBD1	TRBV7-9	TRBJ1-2	TGTGCCAGCAGCTTAGAAGGGACAGCCGATTCCTATGGCTACACCTTC	CASSLEGTADSYGYTF
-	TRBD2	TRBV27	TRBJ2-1	TGTGCCAGCAGTACCCCGGGACTAGCGGGGTTCTTCAGCTCCTACAATGAGCAGTTCTTC	CASSTPGLAGFFSSYNEQFF